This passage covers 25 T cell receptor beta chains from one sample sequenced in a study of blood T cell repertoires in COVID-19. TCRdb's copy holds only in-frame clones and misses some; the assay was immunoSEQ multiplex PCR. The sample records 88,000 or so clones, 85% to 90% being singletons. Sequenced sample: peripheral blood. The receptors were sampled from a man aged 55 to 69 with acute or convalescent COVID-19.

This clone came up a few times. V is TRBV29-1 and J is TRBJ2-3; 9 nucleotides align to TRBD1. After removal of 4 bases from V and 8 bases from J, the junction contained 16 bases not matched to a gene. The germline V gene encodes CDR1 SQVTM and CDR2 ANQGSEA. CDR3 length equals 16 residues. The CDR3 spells CSVVFGGQGASRTQYF. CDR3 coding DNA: TGCAGCGTTGTATTCGGGGGACAGGGAGCCAGCCGTACGCAGTATTTT.

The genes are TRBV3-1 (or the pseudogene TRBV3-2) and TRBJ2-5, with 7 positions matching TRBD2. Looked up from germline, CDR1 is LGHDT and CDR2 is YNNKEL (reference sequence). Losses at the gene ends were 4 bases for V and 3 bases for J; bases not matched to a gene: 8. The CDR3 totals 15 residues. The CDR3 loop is CASSRPGGGKETQYF. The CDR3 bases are TGTGCCAGCAGCCGTCCCGGCGGGGGAAAAGAGACCCAGTACTTC.

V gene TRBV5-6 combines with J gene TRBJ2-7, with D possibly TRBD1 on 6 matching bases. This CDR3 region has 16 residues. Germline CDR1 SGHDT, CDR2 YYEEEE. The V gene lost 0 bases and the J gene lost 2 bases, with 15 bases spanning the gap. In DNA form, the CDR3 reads TGTGCCAGCAGCTTGGGGGCAGGACAGCTGCCCTACGAGCAGTACTTC. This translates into CASSLGAGQLPYEQYF. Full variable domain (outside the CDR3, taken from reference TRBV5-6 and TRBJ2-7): DAGVTQSPTHLIKTRGQQVTLRCSPKSGHDTVSWYQQALGQGPQFIFQYYEEEERQRGNFPDRFSGHQFPNYSSELNVNALLLGDSALYLCASSLGAGQLPYEQYFGPGTRLTVT.

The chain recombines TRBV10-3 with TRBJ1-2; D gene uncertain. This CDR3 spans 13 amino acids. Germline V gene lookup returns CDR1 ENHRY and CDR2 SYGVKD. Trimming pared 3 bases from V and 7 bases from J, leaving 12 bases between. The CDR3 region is CAISDEGFGGYTF. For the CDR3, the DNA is TGTGCCATCAGTGATGAGGGTTTCGGTGGCTACACCTTC.

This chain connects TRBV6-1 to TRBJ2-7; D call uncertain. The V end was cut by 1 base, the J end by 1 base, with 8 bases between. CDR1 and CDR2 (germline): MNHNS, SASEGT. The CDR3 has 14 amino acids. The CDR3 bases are TGTGCCAGCAGTGAAGTCCCAGGATCCTACGAGCAGTACTTC. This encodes CASSEVPGSYEQYF.

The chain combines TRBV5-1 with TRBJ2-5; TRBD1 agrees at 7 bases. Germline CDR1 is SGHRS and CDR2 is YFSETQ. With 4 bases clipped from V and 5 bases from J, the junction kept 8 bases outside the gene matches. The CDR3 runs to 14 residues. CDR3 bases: TGCGCCAGCAGCCCGACAGGGACGAGGGAGACCCAGTACTTC. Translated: CASSPTGTRETQYF.

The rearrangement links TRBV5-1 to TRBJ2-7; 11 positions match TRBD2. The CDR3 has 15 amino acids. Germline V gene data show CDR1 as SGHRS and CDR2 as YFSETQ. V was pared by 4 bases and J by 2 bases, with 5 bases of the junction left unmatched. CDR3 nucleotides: TGCGCCAGCAGCCCCACGACTAGCGGGACCTACGAGCAGTACTTC. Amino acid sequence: CASSPTTSGTYEQYF.

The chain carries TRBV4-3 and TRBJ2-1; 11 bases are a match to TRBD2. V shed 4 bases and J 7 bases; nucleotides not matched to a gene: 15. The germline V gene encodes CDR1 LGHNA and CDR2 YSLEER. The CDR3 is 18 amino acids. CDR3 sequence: CASSLRLLSGGAMNEQFF. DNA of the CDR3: TGCGCCAGCAGCCTCCGCCTACTTAGCGGGGGGGCCATGAATGAGCAGTTCTTC.

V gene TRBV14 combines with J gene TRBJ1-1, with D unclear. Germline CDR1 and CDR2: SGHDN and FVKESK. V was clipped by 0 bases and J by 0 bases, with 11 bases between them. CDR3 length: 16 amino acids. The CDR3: CASSQDSLTLNTEAFF. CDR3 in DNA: TGTGCCAGCAGCCAAGATTCGCTTACATTGAACACTGAAGCTTTCTTT. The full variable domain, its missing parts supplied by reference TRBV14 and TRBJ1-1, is EAGVTQFPSHSVIEKGQTVTLRCDPISGHDNLYWYRRVMGKEIKFLLHFVKESKQDESGMPNNRFLAERTGGTYSTLKVQPAELEDSGVYFCASSQDSLTLNTEAFFGQGTRLTVV.

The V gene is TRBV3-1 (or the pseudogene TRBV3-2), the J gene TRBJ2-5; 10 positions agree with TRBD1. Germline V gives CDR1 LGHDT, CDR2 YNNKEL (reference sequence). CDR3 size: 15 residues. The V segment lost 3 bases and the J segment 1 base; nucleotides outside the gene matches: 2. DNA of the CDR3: TGTGCCAGCAGCCACGGGACAGGGGTCCAAGAGACCCAGTACTTC. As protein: CASSHGTGVQETQYF.

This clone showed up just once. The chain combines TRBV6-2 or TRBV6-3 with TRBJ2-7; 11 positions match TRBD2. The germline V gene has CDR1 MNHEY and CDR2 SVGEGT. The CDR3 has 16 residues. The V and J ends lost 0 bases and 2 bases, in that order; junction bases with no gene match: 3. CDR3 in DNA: TGTGCCAGCAGTTACTCAGGGACTAGCGGACCCTACGAGCAGTACTTC. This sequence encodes CASSYSGTSGPYEQYF.

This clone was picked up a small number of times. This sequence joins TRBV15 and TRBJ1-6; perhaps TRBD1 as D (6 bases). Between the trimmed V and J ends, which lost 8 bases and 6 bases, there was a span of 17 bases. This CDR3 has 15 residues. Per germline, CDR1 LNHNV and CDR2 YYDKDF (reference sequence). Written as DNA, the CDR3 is TGTGCCACCCGAGGGCAGGGGTTAGGTAATTCACCCCTCCACTTT. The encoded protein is CATRGQGLGNSPLHF.

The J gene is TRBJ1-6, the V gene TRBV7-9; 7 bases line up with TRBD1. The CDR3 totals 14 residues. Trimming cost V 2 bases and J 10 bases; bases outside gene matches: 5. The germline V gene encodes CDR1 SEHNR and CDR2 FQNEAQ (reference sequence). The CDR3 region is CASSLMTGNSPLHF. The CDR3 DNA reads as TGTGCCAGCAGCTTAATGACAGGGAACTCACCCCTCCACTTT.

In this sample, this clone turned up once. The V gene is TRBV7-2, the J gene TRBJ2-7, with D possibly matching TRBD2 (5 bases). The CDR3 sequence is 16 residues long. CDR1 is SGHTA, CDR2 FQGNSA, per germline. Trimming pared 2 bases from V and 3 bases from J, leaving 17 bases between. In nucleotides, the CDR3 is TGTGCCAGCAGCTTATCTGTTGGTTGGGGAGTCTACGAGCAGTACTTC. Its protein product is CASSLSVGWGVYEQYF.

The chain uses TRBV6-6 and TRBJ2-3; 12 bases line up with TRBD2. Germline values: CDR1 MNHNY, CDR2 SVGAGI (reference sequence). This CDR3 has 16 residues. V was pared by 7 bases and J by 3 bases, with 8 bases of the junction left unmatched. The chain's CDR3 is CASKPRTSGATDTQYF. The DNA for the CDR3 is TGTGCCAGCAAGCCCCGGACTAGCGGGGCGACAGATACGCAGTATTTT.

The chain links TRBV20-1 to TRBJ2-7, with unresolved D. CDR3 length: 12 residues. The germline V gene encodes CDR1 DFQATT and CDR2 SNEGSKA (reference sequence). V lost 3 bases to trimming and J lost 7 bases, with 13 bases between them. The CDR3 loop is CSASRLGREQYF. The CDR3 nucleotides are TGCAGTGCTAGTAGGCTAGGTAGAGAGCAGTACTTC.

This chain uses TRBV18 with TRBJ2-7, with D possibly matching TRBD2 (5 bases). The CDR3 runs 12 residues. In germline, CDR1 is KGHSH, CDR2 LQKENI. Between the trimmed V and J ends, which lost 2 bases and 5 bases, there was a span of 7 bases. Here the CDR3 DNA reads TGTGCCAGCTCACCAGGAGGCCACGAGCAGTACTTC. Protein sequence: CASSPGGHEQYF.

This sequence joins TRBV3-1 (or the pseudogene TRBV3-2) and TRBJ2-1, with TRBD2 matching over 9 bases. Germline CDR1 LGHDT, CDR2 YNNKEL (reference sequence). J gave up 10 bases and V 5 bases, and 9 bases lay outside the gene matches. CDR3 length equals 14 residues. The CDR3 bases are TGTGCCAGCAGCACCCGACTAGCGGATGGGGAGCAGTTCTTC. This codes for CASSTRLADGEQFF.

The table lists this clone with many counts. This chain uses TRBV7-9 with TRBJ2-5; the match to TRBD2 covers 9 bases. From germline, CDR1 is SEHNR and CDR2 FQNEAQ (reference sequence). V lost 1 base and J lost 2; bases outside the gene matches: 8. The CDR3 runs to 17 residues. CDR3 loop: CASSLGLAGIKQETQYF. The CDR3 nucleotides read TGTGCCAGCAGCTTAGGGCTAGCGGGGATTAAACAAGAGACCCAGTACTTC. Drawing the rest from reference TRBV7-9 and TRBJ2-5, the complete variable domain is DTGVSQNPRHKITKRGQNVTFRCDPISEHNRLYWYRQTLGQGPEFLTYFQNEAQLEKSRLLSDRFSAERPKGSFSTLEIQRTEQGDSAMYLCASSLGLAGIKQETQYFGPGTRLLVL.

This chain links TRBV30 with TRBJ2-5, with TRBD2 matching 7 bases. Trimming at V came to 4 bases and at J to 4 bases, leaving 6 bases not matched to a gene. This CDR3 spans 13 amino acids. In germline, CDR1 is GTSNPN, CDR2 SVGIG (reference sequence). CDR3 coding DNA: TGTGCCTGGAAGGGCGGGGGAGCAGAGACCCAGTACTTC. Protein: CAWKGGGAETQYF. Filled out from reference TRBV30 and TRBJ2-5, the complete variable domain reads SQTIHQWPATLVQPVGSPLSLECTVEGTSNPNLYWYRQAAGRGLQLLFYSVGIGQISSEVPQNLSASRPQDRQFILSSKKLLLSDSGFYLCAWKGGGAETQYFGPGTRLLVL.

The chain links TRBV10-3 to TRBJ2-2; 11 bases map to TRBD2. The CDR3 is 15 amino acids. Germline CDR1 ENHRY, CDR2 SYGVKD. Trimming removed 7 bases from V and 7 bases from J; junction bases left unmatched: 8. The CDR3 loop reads CAIKGGTSGLGELFF. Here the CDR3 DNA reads TGTGCCATCAAGGGGGGGACTAGCGGCCTCGGGGAGCTGTTTTTT.

Here the CDR3 DNA reads TGCGCCAGCAGCCAAGCGTCGGGAATCTATGGCTACACCTTC. This codes for CASSQASGIYGYTF. The chain recombines TRBV4-1 with TRBJ1-2; unclear D gene. Germline V gives CDR1 MGHRA, CDR2 YSYEKL. The CDR3 runs to 14 residues. V gave up 1 base and J gave up 4 bases, with 10 bases separating them.

CDR3 DNA: TGTGCCAGCAGCTTCCCTACTATCCGAGAAGAGACCCAGTACTTC. Its translation: CASSFPTIREETQYF. The chain recombines TRBV7-9 with TRBJ2-5; D gene unclear. From germline, CDR1 is SEHNR and CDR2 FQNEAQ (reference sequence). The CDR3 runs to 15 residues. V was clipped by 3 bases and J by 3 bases, with 14 bases between them.

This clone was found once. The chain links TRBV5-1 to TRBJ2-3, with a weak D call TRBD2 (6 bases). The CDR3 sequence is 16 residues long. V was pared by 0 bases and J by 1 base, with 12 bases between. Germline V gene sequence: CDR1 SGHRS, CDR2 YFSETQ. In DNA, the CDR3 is TGCGCCAGCAGCTTGGAAAGGGGAGGCGGCACAGATACGCAGTATTTT. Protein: CASSLERGGGTDTQYF.

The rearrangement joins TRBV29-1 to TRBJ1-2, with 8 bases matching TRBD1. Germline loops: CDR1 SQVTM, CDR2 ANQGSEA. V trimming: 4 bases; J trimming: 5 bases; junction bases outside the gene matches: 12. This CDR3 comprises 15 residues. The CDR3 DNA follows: TGCAGCGTTGCAGACAGGGGCGAACTTCTGTATGGCTACACCTTC. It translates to CSVADRGELLYGYTF.